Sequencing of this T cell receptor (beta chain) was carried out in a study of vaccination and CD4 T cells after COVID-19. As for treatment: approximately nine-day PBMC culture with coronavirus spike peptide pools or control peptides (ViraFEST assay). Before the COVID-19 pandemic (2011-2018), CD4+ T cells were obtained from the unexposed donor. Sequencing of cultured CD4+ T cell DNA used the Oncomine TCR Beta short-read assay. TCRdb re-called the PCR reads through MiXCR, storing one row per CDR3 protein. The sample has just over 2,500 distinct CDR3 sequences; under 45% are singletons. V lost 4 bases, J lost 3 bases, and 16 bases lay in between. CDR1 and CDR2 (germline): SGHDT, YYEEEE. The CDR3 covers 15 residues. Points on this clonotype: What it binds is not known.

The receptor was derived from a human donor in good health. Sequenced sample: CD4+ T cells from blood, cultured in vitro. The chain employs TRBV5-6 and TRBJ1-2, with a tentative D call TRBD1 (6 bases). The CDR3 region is CASSTTGRADYGYTF. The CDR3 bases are TGTGCCAGCAGCACGACAGGTCGAGCCGACTATGGCTACACCTTC.